Listed below are T cell receptor beta chains from one sample, sequenced in a study of T cells expressing NK-cell markers. TCRdb re-called the 5' RACE reads and catalogs CDR3 proteins one per entry, DNA excluded. The sample totals about half a million distinct CDR3 sequences; its top ten clones hold under 1.5%. Sequencing used blood T cells: a sorted CD56 or NKG2C T cell subset, CD4+ or CD8+ T cells, or bulk PBMC T cells (not recorded which). Receptors originate from a woman aged 45-65 years in good health. CDR3s include the opening cysteine and the closing phenylalanine or tryptophan. The order of the fields is V gene, CDR3 length, J gene, CDR3 protein.

TRBV12-3/TRBV12-4	14	TRBJ2-2	CASSSPRRTGELFF
TRBV7-9	15	TRBJ2-2	CASSFDSLATGELFF
TRBV7-2	16	TRBJ1-1	CASSRGGGKGNTEAFF
TRBV4-2	16	TRBJ1-1	CASSQDTRWKNTEAFF
TRBV4-1	14	TRBJ2-4	CASSQTRQGNIQYF
TRBV15	11	TRBJ2-4	CATSRDAIQYF
TRBV3-1	16	TRBJ2-1	CASSPVRAGGINEQFF
TRBV18	14	TRBJ1-3	CASSPQTAGNTIYF
TRBV5-5	15	TRBJ2-2	CASSSHLAGTGELFF
TRBV4-1	16	TRBJ2-5	CASSQEGAVPQETQYF
TRBV6-1	15	TRBJ2-3	CASLQEGRSTDTQYF
TRBV5-1	13	TRBJ2-7	CASSSRQDYEQYF
TRBV12-3/TRBV12-4	14	TRBJ2-2	CASSRDGNTGELFF
TRBV11-2	15	TRBJ2-2	CASSPTGLAFGELFF
TRBV19	18	TRBJ2-1	CASSSAGLADFVLNEQFF
TRBV11-2	16	TRBJ2-1	CASSPQGLAGVIEQFF
TRBV27	16	TRBJ1-3	CASSLSAGASGNTIYF
TRBV20-1	11	TRBJ2-3	CSGGLTDTQYF
TRBV7-2	15	TRBJ1-5	CASSLKFGGNQPQHF
TRBV9	14	TRBJ2-7	CASSRWGANYEQYF
TRBV20-1	14	TRBJ1-5	CSASTGGGNQPQHF
TRBV20-1	14	TRBJ2-1	CSAAPGVVENEQFF
TRBV7-2	14	TRBJ1-4	CASSADGHNEKLFF
TRBV30	15	TRBJ2-7	CAWSQPTSGRYEQYF
TRBV5-1	14	TRBJ2-1	CASATSGSRHEQFF
TRBV29-1	13	TRBJ1-5	CSVGGLTNQPQHF
TRBV12-3/TRBV12-4	14	TRBJ1-3	CASSLPAPGNTIYF
TRBV30	14	TRBJ2-5	CAWSVKWAGETQYF
TRBV5-1	22	TRBJ2-1	CASSWASLAGDMGLSNYNEQFF
TRBV18	17	TRBJ2-1	CASSHVPGLAGGGEQFF
TRBV15	19	TRBJ2-2	CATSSWGQVGSGDTGELFF
TRBV10-3	16	TRBJ2-7	CAISESLAGVNYEQYF
TRBV20-1	12	TRBJ1-2	CSAPTGSYGYTF
TRBV12-3/TRBV12-4	15	TRBJ2-2	CASTPQSTNTGELFF
TRBV11-2	12	TRBJ2-7	CASSFNAYEQYF
TRBV12-3/TRBV12-4	12	TRBJ1-5	CASVLGNQPQHF
TRBV12-3/TRBV12-4	16	TRBJ2-1	CASSEMRLAGGDEQFF
TRBV5-1	16	TRBJ2-5	CASSRQRGFPQETQYF